This T cell receptor (beta chain) was obtained from a study of cytomegalovirus exposure and HLA in healthy donors. The CDR3 spans 15 residues. Germline CDR1 MGHRA, CDR2 YSYEKL. Deletions cut 1 base from V and 0 bases from J, with 10 bases between. Primers: 60 Vbeta forward and 13 Jbeta reverse. In the original workflow: An analysis performed later counted 70 million to 90 million unique TCR beta chains (approximately 10 million of them shared). Using immunoSEQ multiplex PCR, the repertoire was profiled, and TCRdb retains in-frame clones only, with some absent. That table furnishes V, J and clone size, whereas the DNA furnished D and trimming. The top ten hold approximately 2.4% of the sample, which has about 140,000 clones, under 90% seen once. General study findings and limits: What a later analysis reportedly showed was that an Asian-associated ancestry cluster had fewer N-insertions than the approximately 700-donor mean. Most sequenced TCRs were rare (though some public TCRs occurred in many donors). Among TCR beta chains, those listed as cytomegalovirus-associated numbered some 170.

Regarding this clone: Its antigen is unknown.

The chain recombines TRBV4-1 with TRBJ2-7; TRBD2 is a possible D gene (6 bases). The clonotype comes from a male donor in good health and CMV-seronegative. Source material: PBMCs. CDR3 DNA: TGCGCCAGCAGCCAAGGGCGGGGCCTCTCCTACGAGCAGTACTTC. Translating it yields CASSQGRGLSYEQYF.